This T cell receptor beta chain was sequenced in a study of T cells after yellow fever vaccination. 5'RACE template switching added a universal primer site and UMIs to TCR cDNA. TCRdb reprocessed the 5' RACE reads via MiXCR and lists one record per CDR3 protein. The table includes roughly 85,000 distinct CDR3 sequences, about an eighth detected once. The junction had 7 bases not matched to a gene; V was cut back by 2 bases and J by 1 base. CDR1 is LGHNA and CDR2 is YSLEER in the germline V gene. The CDR3 loop spans 17 amino acids. Sequenced here: CD8+ T cells not binding an NS4B(214-222) dextramer, sorted from PBMCs, sampled approximately 22 days after the first yellow fever vaccination. This receptor was obtained from a man younger than 35 who received the YFV17D yellow fever vaccine. The chain combines TRBV4-3 with TRBJ2-2, with TRBD1 matching 7 bases. The CDR3 here is CASSQTGTARNTGELFF. The CDR3 DNA is TGCGCCAGCAGCCAAACCGGGACAGCGCGGAACACCGGGGAGCTGTTTTTT.